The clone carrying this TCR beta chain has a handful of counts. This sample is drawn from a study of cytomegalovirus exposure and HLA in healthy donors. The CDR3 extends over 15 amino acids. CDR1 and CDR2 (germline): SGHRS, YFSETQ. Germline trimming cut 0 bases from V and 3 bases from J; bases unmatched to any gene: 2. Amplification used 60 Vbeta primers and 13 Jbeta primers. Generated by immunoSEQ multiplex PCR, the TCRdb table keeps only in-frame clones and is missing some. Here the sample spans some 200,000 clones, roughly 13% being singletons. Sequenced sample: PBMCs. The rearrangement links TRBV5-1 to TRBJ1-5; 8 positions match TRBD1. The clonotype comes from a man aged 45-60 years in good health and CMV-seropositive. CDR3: CASSLGQGNNQPQHF. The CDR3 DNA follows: TGCGCCAGCAGCTTGGGACAGGGGAACAATCAGCCCCAGCATTTT. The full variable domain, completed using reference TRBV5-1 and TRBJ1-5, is KAGVTQTPRYLIKTRGQQVTLSCSPISGHRSVSWYQQTPGQGLQFLFEYFSETQRNKGNFPGRFSGRQFSNSRSEMNVSTLELGDSALYLCASSLGQGNNQPQHFGDGTRLSIL.